The clone carrying this T cell receptor beta chain appeared a few times. The data derive from a study of T cells in Graves' hyperthyroidism and ophthalmopathy. The CDR3 is 13 amino acids. Trimming shortened V by 3 bases and J by 4 bases, and 9 bases separated the two germline ends. The germline CDR1 and CDR2 sequences are MNHNY and SVGAGI (reference sequence). Patients were excluded for uncontrolled infection, other autoimmune disease, pregnancy or lactation. Amplification targeted TCR beta CDR3 regions from RNA transcripts. An initial round of RT-PCR targeting the TCR CDR3 relied on the HTBI primer set. TCRdb independently ran MiXCR on the multiplex PCR reads; one entry per CDR3 protein. The sample includes hundreds of thousands of distinct CDR3 sequences, just over 45% of them seen just once.

Sequenced input: peripheral blood or thyroid tissue (not recorded which). The genes are TRBV6-6 and TRBJ1-1; no firm D call. The clonotype was recovered from a woman aged 18-29 years with Graves' hyperthyroidism. In DNA, the CDR3 is TGTGCCAGCAGTTATCTTGTAGGCACTGAAGCTTTCTTT. Its protein product is CASSYLVGTEAFF.